This T cell receptor beta chain originates from a study of a mutant IDH1 vaccine in newly diagnosed glioma. The study's findings and limits: Pseudoprogression showed no apparent link to changes in top peripheral T cell clonotypes.

The time point denotes: week 35, safety follow-up. In the vaccine, a single dose held 300 ug of the mutant IDH1 20-mer peptide, along with topical imiquimod. This clone was seen only a few times. As yet, its antigen is unknown. V was pared by 1 base and J by 6 bases, with 15 bases between. The CDR3 is 15 amino acids. Germline CDR1 is LNHDA and CDR2 is SQIVND (reference sequence). Method: immunoSEQ multiplex PCR; TCRdb's copy keeps in-frame clones and lacks some. Among approximately 44,000 clones listed, about three quarters were seen once. The source material was PBMCs, sampled from a glioma patient whose treatment included an IDH1 peptide vaccine. This receptor was taken from a man between 40 and 49 years old with glioma. This sequence joins TRBV19 and TRBJ1-2; tentatively, D is TRBD1 (5 bases). The CDR3 coding sequence is TGTGCCAGTAGTATAGTAGAGGGGACCGTCCATGGCTACACCTTC. It encodes CASSIVEGTVHGYTF. The full variable domain, rest sourced from reference TRBV19 and TRBJ1-2, is DGGITQSPKYLFRKEGQNVTLSCEQNLNHDAMYWYRQDPGQGLRLIYYSQIVNDFQKGDIAEGYSVSREKKESFPLTVTSAQKNPTAFYLCASSIVEGTVHGYTFGSGTRLTVV.